Included here is one T cell receptor (beta chain) sequence, with context. Its antigen is currently unknown. Per the germline V gene, CDR1 is LNHDA and CDR2 is SQIVND (reference sequence). The CDR3 is made up of 13 amino acids. V was pared by 4 bases and J by 0 bases, with 6 bases between. MiXCR was run by TCRdb on the 5' RACE reads, yielding one entry per CDR3 protein. Here the sample spans some 310,000 distinct CDR3 sequences, approximately 22% being singletons. The data stem from a study of T-cell memory formation after mild COVID-19. Study-wide points: Second-wave clones that peaked on day 37 lacked confirmed SARS-CoV-2 specificity.

The sample taken for sequencing was PBMCs or a T cell subset sorted from them (not recorded which). The V call is TRBV19, the J call TRBJ2-5; D uncertain. This receptor was identified in a man younger than 35 who had mild COVID-19 (a few samples of this study predate the infection). Cell type and time point are not known. The CDR3 DNA is TGTGCCAGTAGTAAGGCGGACCAAGAGACCCAGTACTTC. Translated, it gives CASSKADQETQYF. Looking up the rest from reference TRBV19 and TRBJ2-5 gives the full variable domain: DGGITQSPKYLFRKEGQNVTLSCEQNLNHDAMYWYRQDPGQGLRLIYYSQIVNDFQKGDIAEGYSVSREKKESFPLTVTSAQKNPTAFYLCASSKADQETQYFGPGTRLLVL.